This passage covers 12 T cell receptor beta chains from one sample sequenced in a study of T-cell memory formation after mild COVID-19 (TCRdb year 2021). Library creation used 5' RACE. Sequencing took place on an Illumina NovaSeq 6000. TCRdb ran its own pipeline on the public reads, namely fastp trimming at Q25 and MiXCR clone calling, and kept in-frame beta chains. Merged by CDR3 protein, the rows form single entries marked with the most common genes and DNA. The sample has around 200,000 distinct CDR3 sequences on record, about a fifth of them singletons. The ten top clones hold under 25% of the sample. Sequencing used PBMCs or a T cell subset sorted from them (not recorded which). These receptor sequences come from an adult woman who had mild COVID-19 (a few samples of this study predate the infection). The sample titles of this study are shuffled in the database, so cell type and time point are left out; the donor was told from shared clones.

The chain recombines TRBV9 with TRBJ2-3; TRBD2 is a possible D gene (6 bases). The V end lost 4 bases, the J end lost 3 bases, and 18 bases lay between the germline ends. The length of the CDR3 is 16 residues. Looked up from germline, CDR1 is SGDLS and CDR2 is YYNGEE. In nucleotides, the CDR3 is TGTGCCAGCAGCTCATCTAGCGCCGGGGTGACAGATACGCAGTATTTT. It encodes CASSSSSAGVTDTQYF.

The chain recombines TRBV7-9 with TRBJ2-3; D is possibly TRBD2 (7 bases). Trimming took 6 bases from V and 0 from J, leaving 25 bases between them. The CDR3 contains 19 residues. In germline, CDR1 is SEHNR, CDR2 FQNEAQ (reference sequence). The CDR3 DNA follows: TGTGCCAGCAGTTCCCCGGCGGGGGCCCCCTTCATTAGCACAGATACGCAGTATTTT. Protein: CASSSPAGAPFISTDTQYF.

CDR3 residues: CASSQLPSWGDEQFF. CDR3 DNA: TGTGCCAGCAGCCAACTACCCTCCTGGGGCGATGAGCAGTTCTTC. The rearrangement uses TRBV14 and TRBJ2-1; a possible D gene is TRBD1 (5 bases). The CDR3 covers 15 residues. Germline CDR1 is SGHDN and CDR2 is FVKESK. Trimming removed 2 bases at V and 8 bases at J, with 16 bases between.

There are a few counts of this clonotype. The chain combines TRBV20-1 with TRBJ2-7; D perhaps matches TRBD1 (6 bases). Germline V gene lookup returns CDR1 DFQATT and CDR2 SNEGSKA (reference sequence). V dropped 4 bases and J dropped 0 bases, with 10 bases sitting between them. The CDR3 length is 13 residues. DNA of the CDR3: TGCAGTGCTACGCAGGGGAACTCCTACGAGCAGTACTTC. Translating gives CSATQGNSYEQYF.

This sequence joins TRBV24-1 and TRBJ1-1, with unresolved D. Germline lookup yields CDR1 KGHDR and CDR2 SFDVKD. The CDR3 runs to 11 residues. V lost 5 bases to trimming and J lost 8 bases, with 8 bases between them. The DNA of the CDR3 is TGTGCCACCAGTGCGGGGTCCGAAGCTTTCTTT. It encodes CATSAGSEAFF.

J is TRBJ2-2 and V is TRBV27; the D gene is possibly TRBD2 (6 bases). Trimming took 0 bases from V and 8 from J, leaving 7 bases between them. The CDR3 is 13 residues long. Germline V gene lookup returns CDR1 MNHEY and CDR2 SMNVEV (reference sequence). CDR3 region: CASSLSAGGELFF. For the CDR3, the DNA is TGTGCCAGCAGTTTATCGGCGGGAGGGGAGCTGTTTTTT.

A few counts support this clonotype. In nucleotides, the CDR3 is TGTGCCAGCAGCCCTTGGACTAGCGGGGGCACAGATACGCAGTATTTT. The encoded protein is CASSPWTSGGTDTQYF. This chain joins TRBV4-2 and TRBJ2-3, with 12 bases identical to TRBD2. After removal of 4 bases from V and 1 base from J, the junction contained 3 bases not matched to a gene. In germline, CDR1 is LGHNA, CDR2 YNFKEQ. CDR3 length: 16 residues.

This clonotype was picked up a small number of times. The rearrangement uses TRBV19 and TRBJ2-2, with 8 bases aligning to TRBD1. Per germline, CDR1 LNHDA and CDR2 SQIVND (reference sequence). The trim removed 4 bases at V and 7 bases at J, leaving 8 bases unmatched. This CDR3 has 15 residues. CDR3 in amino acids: CASSTTGDGIGELFF. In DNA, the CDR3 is TGTGCCAGTAGTACGACAGGGGACGGCATCGGGGAGCTGTTTTTT.

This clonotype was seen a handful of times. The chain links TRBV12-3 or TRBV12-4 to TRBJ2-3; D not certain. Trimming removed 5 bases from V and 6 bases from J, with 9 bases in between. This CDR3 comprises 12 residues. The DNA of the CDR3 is TGTGCCAGCAGTCCAACCTGGGATACGCAGTATTTT. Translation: CASSPTWDTQYF.

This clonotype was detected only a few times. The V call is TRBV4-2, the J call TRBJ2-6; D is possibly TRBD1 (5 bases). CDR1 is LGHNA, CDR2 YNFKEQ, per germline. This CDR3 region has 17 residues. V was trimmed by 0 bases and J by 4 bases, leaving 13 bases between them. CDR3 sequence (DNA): TGTGCCAGCAGCCAAGATCGCCTCCGACAGGGGGCCAACGTCCTGACTTTC. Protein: CASSQDRLRQGANVLTF.

Here the CDR3 DNA reads TGTGCCAGCAGCCTCTACGGGGGGATTAGGGCTTTCTTT. Amino acid sequence: CASSLYGGIRAFF. The V and J genes are TRBV12-3 or TRBV12-4 and TRBJ1-1; maybe TRBD1 (5 bases). The germline V and J ends were trimmed by 6 bases and 11 bases, with 19 bases remaining between them. CDR3 length: 13 amino acids.

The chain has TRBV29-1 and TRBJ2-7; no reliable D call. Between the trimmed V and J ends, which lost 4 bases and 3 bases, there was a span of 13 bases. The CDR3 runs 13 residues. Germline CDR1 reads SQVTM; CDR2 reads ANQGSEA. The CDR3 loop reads CSVAVPAHYEQYF. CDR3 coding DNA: TGCAGCGTTGCCGTACCGGCCCACTACGAGCAGTACTTC.